These T cell receptor beta chains were read from a single sample in a study of blood T cell repertoires in COVID-19. Clones were read by immunoSEQ multiplex PCR, and TCRdb kept only the in-frame ones, dropping some. The sample contains about 150,000 clones, around 90% of which appear only once. What was sequenced was PBMCs or T cells enriched from blood (not recorded which). Receptors were obtained from a woman aged 40 to 50 who had been exposed to COVID-19. Each CDR3 is given with its conserved first and last residue. D genes are given only for firm matches. The listing skips clone size in some rows; elsewhere it reads once, few, many or a size class.

>TRBJ2-3|TRBD2|TRBV7-2|NA
TGTGCCAGCAGCTTAGCTCTATGGGCGGGAGGGACAGATACGCAGTATTTT
CASSLALWAGGTDTQYF
>TRBJ1-3|TRBD1|TRBV6-1|NA
TGTGCCAGCAGTGAACAGGGGGCGGGCACCATATATTTT
CASSEQGAGTIYF
>TRBJ2-2|NA|TRBV19|NA
TGTGCCAGTATCCGGACAAGCAACACCGGGGAGCTGTTTTTT
CASIRTSNTGELFF
>TRBJ1-4|TRBD1|TRBV29-1|NA
TGCAGTGTCAGGGGGTTGACTAATGAAAAACTGTTTTTT
CSVRGLTNEKLFF
>TRBJ2-3|NA|TRBV4-1|once
TGCGCCAGCAGCCAAGATCGGGGGACCACAGATACGCAGTATTTT
CASSQDRGTTDTQYF
>TRBJ2-4|NA|TRBV6-5|NA
TGTGCCAGCAGTAGGGGCCCTGAGGACATTCAGTACTTC
CASSRGPEDIQYF
>TRBJ1-1|NA|TRBV5-5|few
TGTGCCAGCAGCCCAGGGACACTAACTGAAGCTTTCTTT
CASSPGTLTEAFF
>TRBJ2-2|NA|TRBV3-1/TRBV3-2|NA
TGTGCCAGCAGCCAAGATGCGTCGGGTCAGAGGACCGGGGAGCTGTTTTTT
CASSQDASGQRTGELFF
>TRBJ2-3|TRBD2|TRBV27|NA
TGTGCCAGCAGTCTTTTACTAGCGGGAGGGACAGATACGCAGTATTTT
CASSLLLAGGTDTQYF
>TRBJ2-1|TRBD1|TRBV5-1|few
TGCGCCAGCAGCTTGGAACAGGGGGGCTACAATGAGCAGTTCTTC
CASSLEQGGYNEQFF
>TRBJ2-3|NA|TRBV12-3/TRBV12-4|NA
TGTGCCAGCAAATCGGATACGCAGTATTTT
CASKSDTQYF
>TRBJ1-5|NA|TRBV27|NA
TGTGCCAGCACCGCCGACCCGGGGGGCAATCAGCCCCAGCATTTT
CASTADPGGNQPQHF
>TRBJ2-5|TRBD2|TRBV5-1|NA
TGCGCCAGCAGCCGGGGGACTAGCGGAAAAGAGACCCAGTACTTC
CASSRGTSGKETQYF
>TRBJ2-7|NA|TRBV5-6|NA
TGTGCCAGCAGCTGGAGGGGGGGTCCTACCTACGAGCAGTACTTC
CASSWRGGPTYEQYF
>TRBJ2-5|NA|TRBV4-1|once
TGCGCCAGCAGCCAACAACAGGGCTTCCAAGAGACCCAGTACTTC
CASSQQQGFQETQYF
>TRBJ2-3|NA|TRBV6-5|NA
TGTGCCTCATACAGGGTAGCAGATACGCAGTATTTT
CASYRVADTQYF
>TRBJ2-3|TRBD2|TRBV5-1|NA
TGCGCCAGCAGCGTAGCGGGAGGGCCCACAGATACGCAGTATTTT
CASSVAGGPTDTQYF
>TRBJ2-1|TRBD2|TRBV6-5|NA
TGTGCCAGCAGACGTAGCGGGGGAGGATACAATGAGCAGTTCTTC
CASRRSGGGYNEQFF
>TRBJ2-7|TRBD1|TRBV6-5|NA
TGTGCCAGCAGTTACTCGGGACAGGACTCCTACGAGCAGTACTTC
CASSYSGQDSYEQYF
>TRBJ1-5|NA|TRBV27|once
TGTGCCAGCAGCCCGTTCGGTTATCAGCCCCAGCATTTT
CASSPFGYQPQHF
>TRBJ1-5|NA|TRBV5-1|NA
TGCGCCAGCAGCTTGGGCGGGGGGAATCAGCCCCAGCATTTT
CASSLGGGNQPQHF
>TRBJ1-1|NA|TRBV12-3/TRBV12-4|NA
TGTGCCAGCAGTTTAAGGGGTGAAGCTTTCTTT
CASSLRGEAFF
>TRBJ2-7|TRBD1|TRBV5-5|NA
TGTGCCAGCAGCTTGGTTATGGGGACAGGGGTCTACGAGCAGTACTTC
CASSLVMGTGVYEQYF
>TRBJ2-6|NA|TRBV6-2/TRBV6-3|NA
TGTGCCAGCAGTAACAGGGACTCTGGGGCCAACGTCCTGACTTTC
CASSNRDSGANVLTF
>TRBJ1-2|NA|TRBV6-5|NA
TGTGCCAGCAGTTACTCCCAGGGTGTTAACTATGGCTACACCTTC
CASSYSQGVNYGYTF
>TRBJ2-5|TRBD1|TRBV5-1|NA
TGCGCCAGCAGCTATAGGGGACAGGGGCAGTGGGAGACCCAGTACTTC
CASSYRGQGQWETQYF
>TRBJ2-7|NA|TRBV5-1|NA
TGCGCCAGCAGCTTGGGCCAGGGCATTCACGAGCAGTACTTC
CASSLGQGIHEQYF
>TRBJ2-5|NA|TRBV6-6|few
TGTGCCAGCACGCAGGGGAGGGAAGAGACCCAGTACTTC
CASTQGREETQYF
>TRBJ1-2|NA|TRBV15|NA
TGTGCCACCAGCACATCTAACTATGGCTACACCTTC
CATSTSNYGYTF
>TRBJ2-1|TRBD2|TRBV13|NA
TGTGCCAGCAGCTTAGAGGCTAGCGGACTCCATGTCAATGAGCAGTTCTTC
CASSLEASGLHVNEQFF
>TRBJ2-7|NA|TRBV27|NA
TGTGCCAGCAGTTCGGGGGACCGGATAATATACGAGCAGTACTTC
CASSSGDRIIYEQYF
>TRBJ1-4|NA|TRBV7-9|NA
TGTGCCAGCAGCACTGACAGCCTAAATGAAAAACTGTTTTTT
CASSTDSLNEKLFF
>TRBJ2-2|NA|TRBV10-3|NA
TGTGCCATCAGTGAGCGGGAGCGCACCGGGGAGCTGTTTTTT
CAISERERTGELFF
>TRBJ1-5|TRBD1|TRBV7-8|once
TGTGCCAGCAGAAGGACAGGGGGCAATCAGCCCCAGCATTTT
CASRRTGGNQPQHF
>TRBJ1-1|TRBD1|TRBV10-3|NA
TGTGCCATCACCCGACAGGGTAACACTGAAGCTTTCTTT
CAITRQGNTEAFF
>TRBJ2-3|TRBD1|TRBV19|NA
TGTGCCAGTAGTGTAGGGACAGGGGGCACAGATACGCAGTATTTT
CASSVGTGGTDTQYF
>TRBJ1-2|NA|TRBV7-2|NA
TGTGCCAGCAGCTTAGCGATGACAGGTGAATATGGCTACACCTTC
CASSLAMTGEYGYTF
>TRBJ1-5|NA|TRBV19|NA
TGTGCCAGTAGTAGCAGTCAAGCGCTGGGTCAGCCCCAGCATTTT
CASSSSQALGQPQHF
>TRBJ1-2|NA|TRBV29-1|NA
TGCAGCGCACCGAGAGGGTCTAACTATGGCTACACCTTC
CSAPRGSNYGYTF
>TRBJ1-1|NA|TRBV12-3/TRBV12-4|NA
TGTGCCAGCAGCGCGACAGGAGGCACTGAAGCTTTCTTT
CASSATGGTEAFF
>TRBJ1-2|NA|TRBV21-1|NA
TGTGCCAGCAGCAAAATTCGGAGGGGGCGCGATGGCTACACCTTC
CASSKIRRGRDGYTF
>TRBJ2-1|TRBD2|TRBV7-9|NA
TGTGCCAGCAGCTTTTTGACTAGCGGGAGAGATGAGCAGTTCTTC
CASSFLTSGRDEQFF